This T cell receptor (beta chain) was observed in a study of CD8 T cells in ankylosing spondylitis. This CDR3 has 20 amino acids. Germline V gene sequence: CDR1 MDHEN, CDR2 SYDVKM. V was pared by 6 bases and J by 1 base, with 30 bases between. Making use of molecular barcodes, quantitative 5'-RACE generated TCR beta libraries. TCRdb fed the 5' RACE reads into MiXCR, producing one record per CDR3 protein. The sample consists of just under 95,000 distinct CDR3 sequences, 8.8% of them appearing once. Study-level points and caveats: Disease-linked clones had a CD8+ phenotype and relatively low frequency in peripheral blood. Earlier reports found some motif variants in synovial fluid and blood in reactive arthritis. A TCR beta motif of fewer than ten highly homologous variants appeared characteristic of ankylosing spondylitis blood.

This clonotype was seen at least ten times. The antigen is unknown. Sequencing was carried out using blood, either unsorted or a sorted T cell fraction (not recorded which). This chain connects TRBV28 to TRBJ2-5; D gene unclear. The receptor's source is a male donor with ankylosing spondylitis or in good health (not recorded which). The CDR3 loop reads CASSLMTTKGLGVFQETQYF. The CDR3 nucleotides read TGTGCCAGCAGCCTCATGACAACTAAGGGTCTTGGGGTTTTCCAAGAGACCCAGTACTTC.